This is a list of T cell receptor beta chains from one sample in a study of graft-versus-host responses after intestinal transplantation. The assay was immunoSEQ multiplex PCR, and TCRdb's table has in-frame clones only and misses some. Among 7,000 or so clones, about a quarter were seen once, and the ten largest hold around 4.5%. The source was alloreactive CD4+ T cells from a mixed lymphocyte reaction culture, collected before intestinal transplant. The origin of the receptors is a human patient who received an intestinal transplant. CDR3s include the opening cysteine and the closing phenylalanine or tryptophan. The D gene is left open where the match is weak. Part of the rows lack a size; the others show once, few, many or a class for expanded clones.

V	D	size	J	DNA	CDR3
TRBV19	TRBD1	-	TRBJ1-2	TGTGCCAGTATTGGACACTCGGACAGGGGGCGCAGGGGCTACACCTTC	CASIGHSDRGRRGYTF
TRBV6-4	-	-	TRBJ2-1	TGTGCCAGCAGGCCAGTTGGGAGCTCCTACAATGAGCAGTTCTTC	CASRPVGSSYNEQFF
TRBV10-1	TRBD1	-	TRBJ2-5	TGCGCCAGCACGGACAGGGAGAGGGGGGAGACCCAGTACTTC	CASTDRERGETQYF
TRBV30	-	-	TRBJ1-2	TGTGCCTGGGGGAGGGGGGGCTTCGTATATGGCTACACCTTC	CAWGRGGFVYGYTF
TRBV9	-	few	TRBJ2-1	TGTGCCAGCAGCGTAGTGTTGGCGCAAGGAGGAGAGCAGTTCTTC	CASSVVLAQGGEQFF
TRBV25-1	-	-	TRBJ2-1	TGTGCCAGCAGTGAGGGAAATTCCTACAATGAGCAGTTCTTC	CASSEGNSYNEQFF
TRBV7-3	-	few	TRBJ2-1	TGTGCCAGCAGCTTACATTATGAGCAGTTCTTC	CASSLHYEQFF
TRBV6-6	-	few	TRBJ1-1	TGTGCCAGCAGTTACTCCGGGGGTTGGGGCACTGAAGCTTTCTTT	CASSYSGGWGTEAFF
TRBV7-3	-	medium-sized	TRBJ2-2	TGTGCCAGCAGCCTATGGGCGGGGACGGACGGGGAGCTGTTTTTT	CASSLWAGTDGELFF
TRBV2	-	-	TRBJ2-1	TGTGCCAGCCGGGGACATGGCTACAATGAGCAGTTCTTC	CASRGHGYNEQFF
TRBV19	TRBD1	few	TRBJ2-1	TGTGCCAGTAGTACGGGACAGGGATGGGACAATGAGCAGTTCTTC	CASSTGQGWDNEQFF
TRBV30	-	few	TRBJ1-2	TGTGCCGGGAGTGTTGGGGGGCCAAGGGGCTACACCTTC	CAGSVGGPRGYTF
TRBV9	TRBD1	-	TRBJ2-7	TGTGCCAGCAGCGTAGCGGAGACAGGGAAGTACGAGCAGTACTTC	CASSVAETGKYEQYF
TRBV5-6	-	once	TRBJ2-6	TGTGCCAGCCACATAGTCAATAGTCACAAAAGTCGGGCCAACGTCCTGACTTTC	CASHIVNSHKSRANVLTF
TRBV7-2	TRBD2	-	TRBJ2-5	TGTGCCAGCAGCTCGGGACTAGTTCAAGAGACCCAGTACTTC	CASSSGLVQETQYF
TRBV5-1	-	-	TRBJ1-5	TGCGCCAGCAGCTTGGCCGGGGACGCGGGTTCCCCGGGGCAGCCCCAGCATTTT	CASSLAGDAGSPGQPQHF
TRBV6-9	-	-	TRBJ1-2	TGTGCCAGCAGTCGTATGGTTGGGAACTATGGCTACACCTTC	CASSRMVGNYGYTF
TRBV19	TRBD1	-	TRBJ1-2	TGTGCCAGTAGTATCGACGTTCCCAGGGGGCGACAAGGCTACACCTTC	CASSIDVPRGRQGYTF
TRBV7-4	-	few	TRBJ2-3	TGTGCCAGCAGCTTTGGGGGCACAGATACGCAGTATTTT	CASSFGGTDTQYF
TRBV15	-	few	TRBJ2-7	TGTGCCACCAGCAGAGATTTCCCCTACGAGCAGTACTTC	CATSRDFPYEQYF
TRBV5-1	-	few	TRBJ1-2	TGCGCCAGCAGCTTGGCTGACAGGCACTATGGCTACACCTTC	CASSLADRHYGYTF
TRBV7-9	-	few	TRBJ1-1	TGTGCCAGCAGCCTGTACGGGGTACTGAACACTGAAGCTTTCTTT	CASSLYGVLNTEAFF
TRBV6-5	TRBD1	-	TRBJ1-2	TGTGCCAGCAGTTACTCTAGACAGGGCGCCTATGGCTACACCTTC	CASSYSRQGAYGYTF
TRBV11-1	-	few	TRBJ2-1	TGTGCCAGCAGCCGGTTGGGGAGCGACAATGAGCAGTTCTTC	CASSRLGSDNEQFF
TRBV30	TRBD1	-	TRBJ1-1	TGTGCCTGGATAAAAGGGGGCCCTGAAGCTTTCTTT	CAWIKGGPEAFF
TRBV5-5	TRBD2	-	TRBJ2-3	TGTGCCAGCAGCTTGGGCGGACTAGCTAACACAGATACGCAGTATTTT	CASSLGGLANTDTQYF
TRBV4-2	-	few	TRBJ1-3	TGTGCCAGCAGCCGGGGGGAGGACTCTGGAAACACCATATATTTT	CASSRGEDSGNTIYF
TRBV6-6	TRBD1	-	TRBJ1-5	TGTGCCAGCAGTTTGACAGGGGTTGGCAAGCCCCAGCATTTT	CASSLTGVGKPQHF
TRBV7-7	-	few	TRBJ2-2	TGTGCTAGCAGCCCCCGGGACATTGGCGGGGAGCTGTTTTTT	CASSPRDIGGELFF
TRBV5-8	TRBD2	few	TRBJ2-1	TGTGCCAGCAGCGGAGGGACTAGCCGTCCGCCGAGCTCCTACAATGAGCAGTTCTTC	CASSGGTSRPPSSYNEQFF
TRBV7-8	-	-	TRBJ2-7	TGTGCCAGCAGCCCCGCGGGGGCAGGGAGAGGGGAGCAGTACTTC	CASSPAGAGRGEQYF
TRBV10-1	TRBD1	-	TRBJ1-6	TGCGCCAGCAGTGACGGGACAGCTAATTCACCCCTCCACTTT	CASSDGTANSPLHF
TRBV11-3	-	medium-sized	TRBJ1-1	TGTGCCAGCAGCTTTACAACTAACACTGAAGCTTTCTTT	CASSFTTNTEAFF
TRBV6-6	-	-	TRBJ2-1	TGTGCCAGCAGTTACTCGGGCGATTTCAATGAGCAGTTCTTC	CASSYSGDFNEQFF
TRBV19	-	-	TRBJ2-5	TGTGCCAGTAGTATATCTCGGGGTTCGGAGACCCAGTACTTC	CASSISRGSETQYF
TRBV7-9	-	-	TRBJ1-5	TGTGCCAGCAGCTCACGTCCGGGTCAGCCCCAGCATTTT	CASSSRPGQPQHF
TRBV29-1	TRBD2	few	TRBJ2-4	TGCAGCGTTGAAGATCTAGCGGGAGGGGGGAACATTCAGTACTTC	CSVEDLAGGGNIQYF
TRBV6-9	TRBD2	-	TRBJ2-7	TGTGCCAGCAGTTACCCGGGACTAGCGGGAAGAAACGAGCAGTACTTC	CASSYPGLAGRNEQYF
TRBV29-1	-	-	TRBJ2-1	TGCAGCGTTGAAGGGGCCGGTGACGGACGAAGCTCCTACAATGAGCAGTTCTTC	CSVEGAGDGRSSYNEQFF
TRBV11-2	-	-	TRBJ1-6	TGTGCCAGCAGCTACGGGGGCTATAATTCACCCCTCCACTTT	CASSYGGYNSPLHF
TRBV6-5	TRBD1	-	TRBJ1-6	TGTGCCAGCAGTTACTCCGGACAGGGGAGATCACCCCTCCACTTT	CASSYSGQGRSPLHF
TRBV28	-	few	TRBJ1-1	TGTGCCAGCAGTTGGAACACTGAAGCTTTCTTT	CASSWNTEAFF
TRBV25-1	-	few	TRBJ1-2	TGTGCCAGCAGTCCCCCTAACTATGGCTACACCTTC	CASSPPNYGYTF
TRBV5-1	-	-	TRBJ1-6	TGCGCCAGCAGCCCAATGGACCATTATAATTCACCCCTCCACTTT	CASSPMDHYNSPLHF
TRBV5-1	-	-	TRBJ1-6	TGCGCCAGCAGCTTGGATTTTGGGGCCCTGGGATCCCTCCACTTT	CASSLDFGALGSLHF
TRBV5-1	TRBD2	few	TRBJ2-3	TGCGCCAGCAGGAGGCTAGCGGGAAGCACAGATACGCAGTATTTT	CASRRLAGSTDTQYF
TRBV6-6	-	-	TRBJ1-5	TGTGCCAGCAGTTACCAAGGCAATCAGCCCCAGCATTTT	CASSYQGNQPQHF
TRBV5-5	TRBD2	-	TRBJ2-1	TGTGCCAGCAGCCAAGACCCTAGCGGGGATCTCTGGGGCAATGAGCAGTTCTTC	CASSQDPSGDLWGNEQFF
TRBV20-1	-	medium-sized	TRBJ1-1	TGCAGTGCTAGCCCTGCAGTGGAAGCTTTCTTT	CSASPAVEAFF
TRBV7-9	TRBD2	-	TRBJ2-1	TGTGCCAGCAGCGGTTTGATACTAGCGGGAGGTTGGAATGAGCAGTTCTTC	CASSGLILAGGWNEQFF
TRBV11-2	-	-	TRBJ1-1	TGTGCCAGCAGACTGAACACTGAAGCTTTCTTT	CASRLNTEAFF
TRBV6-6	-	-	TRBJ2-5	TGTGCCAGCAGTTACGCGGGGACCCGAGGGCGGACCCAGTACTTC	CASSYAGTRGRTQYF
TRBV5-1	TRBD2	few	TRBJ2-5	TGCGCCAGCAGCCTCGTCCCCGGGGCGGGAGGCCTCCAAGAGACCCAGTACTTC	CASSLVPGAGGLQETQYF
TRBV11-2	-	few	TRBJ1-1	TGTGCCAGCAGCCTAGCAGAGGGGACTGAAGCTTTCTTT	CASSLAEGTEAFF
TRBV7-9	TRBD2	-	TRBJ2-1	TGTGCCAGCAGACGATCAGCGGGAGGGCCGGGGAATGAGCAGTTCTTC	CASRRSAGGPGNEQFF